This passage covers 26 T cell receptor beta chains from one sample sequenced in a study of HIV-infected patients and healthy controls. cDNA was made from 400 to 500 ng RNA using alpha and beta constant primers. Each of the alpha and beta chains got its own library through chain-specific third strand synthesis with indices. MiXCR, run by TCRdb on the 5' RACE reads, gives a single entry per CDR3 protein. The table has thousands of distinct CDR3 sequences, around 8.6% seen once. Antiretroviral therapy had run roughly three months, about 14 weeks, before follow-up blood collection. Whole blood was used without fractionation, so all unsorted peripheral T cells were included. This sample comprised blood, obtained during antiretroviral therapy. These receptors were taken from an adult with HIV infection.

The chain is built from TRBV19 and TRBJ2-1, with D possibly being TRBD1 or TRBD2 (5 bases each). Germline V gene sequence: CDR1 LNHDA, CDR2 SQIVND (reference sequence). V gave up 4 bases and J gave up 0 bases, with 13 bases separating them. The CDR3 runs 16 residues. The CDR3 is CASSTGPRSSYNEQFF. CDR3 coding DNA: TGTGCCAGTAGTACGGGACCCAGAAGCTCCTACAATGAGCAGTTCTTC.

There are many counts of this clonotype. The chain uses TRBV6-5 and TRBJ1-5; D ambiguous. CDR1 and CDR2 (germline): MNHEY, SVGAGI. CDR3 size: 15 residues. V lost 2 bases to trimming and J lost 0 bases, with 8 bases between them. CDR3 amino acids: CASSYKQYSNQPQHF. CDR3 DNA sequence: TGTGCCAGCAGTTACAAGCAGTATAGCAATCAGCCCCAGCATTTT.

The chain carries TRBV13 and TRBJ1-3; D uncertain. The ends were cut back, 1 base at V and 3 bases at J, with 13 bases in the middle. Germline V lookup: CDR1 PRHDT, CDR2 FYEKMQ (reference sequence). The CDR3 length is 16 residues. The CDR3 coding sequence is TGTGCCAGCAGCTTAGCGCGGGGAGCGAGTGGAAACACCATATATTTT. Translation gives CASSLARGASGNTIYF.

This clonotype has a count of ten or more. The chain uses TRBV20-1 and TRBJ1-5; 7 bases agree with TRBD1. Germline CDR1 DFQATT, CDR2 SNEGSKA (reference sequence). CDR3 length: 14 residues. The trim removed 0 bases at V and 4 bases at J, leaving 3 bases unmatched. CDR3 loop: CSARDGTVNQPQHF. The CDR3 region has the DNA TGCAGTGCTAGAGACGGGACAGTGAATCAGCCCCAGCATTTT.

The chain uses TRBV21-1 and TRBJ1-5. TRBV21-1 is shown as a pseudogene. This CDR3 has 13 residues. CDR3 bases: TGTGCCAGCGCCAACAGAGACAATCAGCCCCAGCATTTT. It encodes CASANRDNQPQHF.

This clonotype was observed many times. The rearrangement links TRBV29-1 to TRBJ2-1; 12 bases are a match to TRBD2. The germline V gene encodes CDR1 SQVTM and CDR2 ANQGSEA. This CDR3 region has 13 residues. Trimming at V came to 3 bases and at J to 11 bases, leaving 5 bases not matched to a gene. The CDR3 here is CSVESLAGGQQFF. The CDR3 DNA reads TGCAGCGTTGAGTCCCTAGCGGGAGGGCAGCAGTTCTTC.

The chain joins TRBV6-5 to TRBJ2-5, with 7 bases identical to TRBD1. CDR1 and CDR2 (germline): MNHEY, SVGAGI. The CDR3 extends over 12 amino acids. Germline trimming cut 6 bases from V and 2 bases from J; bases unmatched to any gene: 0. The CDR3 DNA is TGTGCCAGCAGACAGGGGCAAGAGACCCAGTACTTC. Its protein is CASRQGQETQYF.

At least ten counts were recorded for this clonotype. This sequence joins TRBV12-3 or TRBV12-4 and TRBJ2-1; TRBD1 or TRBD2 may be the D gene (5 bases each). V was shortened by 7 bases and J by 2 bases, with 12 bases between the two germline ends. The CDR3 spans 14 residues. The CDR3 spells CASKNSGPYNEQFF. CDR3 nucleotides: TGTGCCAGCAAGAACTCGGGACCCTACAATGAGCAGTTCTTC.

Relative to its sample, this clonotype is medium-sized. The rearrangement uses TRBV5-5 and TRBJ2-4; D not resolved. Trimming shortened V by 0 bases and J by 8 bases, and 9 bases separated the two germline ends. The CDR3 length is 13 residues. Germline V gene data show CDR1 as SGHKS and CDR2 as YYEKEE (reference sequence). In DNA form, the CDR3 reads TGTGCCAGCAGCTTGGAGGCGCCGGACATTCAGTACTTC. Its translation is CASSLEAPDIQYF.

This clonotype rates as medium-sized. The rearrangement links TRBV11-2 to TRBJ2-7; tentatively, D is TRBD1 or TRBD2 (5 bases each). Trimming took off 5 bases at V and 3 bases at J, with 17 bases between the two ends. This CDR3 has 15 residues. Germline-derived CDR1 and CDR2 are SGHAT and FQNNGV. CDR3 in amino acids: CASSLTRDENYEQYF. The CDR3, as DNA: TGTGCCAGCAGCCTAACCCGGGACGAGAACTACGAGCAGTACTTC.

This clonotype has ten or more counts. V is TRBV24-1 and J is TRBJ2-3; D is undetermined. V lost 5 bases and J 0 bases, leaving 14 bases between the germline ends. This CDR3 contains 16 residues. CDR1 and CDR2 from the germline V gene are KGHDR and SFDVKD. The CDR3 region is CATSVFDGSSTDTQYF. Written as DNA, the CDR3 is TGTGCCACCAGTGTCTTCGACGGGTCTAGCACAGATACGCAGTATTTT.

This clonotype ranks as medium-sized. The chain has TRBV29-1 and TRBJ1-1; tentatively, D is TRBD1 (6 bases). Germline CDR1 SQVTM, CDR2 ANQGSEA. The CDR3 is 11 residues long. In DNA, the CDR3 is TGCTCCGAGGGGGTGCGGACTGAAGCTTTCTTT. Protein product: CSEGVRTEAFF.

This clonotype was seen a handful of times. The CDR3 region is CASSPFPGLVGNEQFF. CDR3 sequence (DNA): TGTGCCAGCAGCCCTTTTCCGGGACTAGTAGGGAATGAGCAGTTCTTC. The chain carries TRBV28 and TRBJ2-1, with 8 bases identical to TRBD2. This CDR3 is built from 16 residues. Trimming cost V 6 bases and J 7 bases; bases outside gene matches: 14. Germline V CDR1 and CDR2: MDHEN, SYDVKM.

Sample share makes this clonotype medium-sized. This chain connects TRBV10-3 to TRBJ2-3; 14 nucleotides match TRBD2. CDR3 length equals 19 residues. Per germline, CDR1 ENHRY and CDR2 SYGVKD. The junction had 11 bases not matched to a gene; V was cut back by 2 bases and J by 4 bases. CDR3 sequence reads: CAISETSRTSGGWADTQYF. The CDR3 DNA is TGTGCCATCAGTGAGACTTCAAGGACTAGCGGGGGGTGGGCAGATACGCAGTATTTT.

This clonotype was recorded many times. The CDR3 coding sequence is TGTGCCAGTAGTATAGTCTCGGTCCTGGGACAGTATAGCAATCAGCCCCAGCATTTT. Translating gives CASSIVSVLGQYSNQPQHF. The V gene is TRBV19, the J gene TRBJ1-5, with 7 bases fitting TRBD1. Trimming cost V 1 base and J 0 bases; bases outside gene matches: 12. Germline CDR1 LNHDA, CDR2 SQIVND (reference sequence). The CDR3 length is 19 residues.

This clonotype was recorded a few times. CDR3 sequence: CASSLGAGPYGYTF. CDR3 bases: TGTGCCAGCAGTTTAGGTGCAGGGCCGTATGGCTACACCTTC. This rearrangement joins TRBV28 to TRBJ1-2; D may be TRBD1 (5 bases). The CDR3 has 14 amino acids. The germline gives CDR1 MDHEN, CDR2 SYDVKM. V lost 2 bases, J lost 5 bases, and 12 bases lay in between.

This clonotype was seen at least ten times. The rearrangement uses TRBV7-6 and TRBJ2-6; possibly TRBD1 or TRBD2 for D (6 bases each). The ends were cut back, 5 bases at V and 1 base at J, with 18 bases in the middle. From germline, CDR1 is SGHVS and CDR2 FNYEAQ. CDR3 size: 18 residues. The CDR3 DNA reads TGTGCCAGCAGCCCCAGGGGAGGTTATTTATCTGGGGCCAACGTCCTGACTTTC. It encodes CASSPRGGYLSGANVLTF.

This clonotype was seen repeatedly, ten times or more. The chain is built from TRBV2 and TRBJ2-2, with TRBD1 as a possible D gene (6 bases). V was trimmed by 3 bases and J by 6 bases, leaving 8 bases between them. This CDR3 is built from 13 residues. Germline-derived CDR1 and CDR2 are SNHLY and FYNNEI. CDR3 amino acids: CASSEGQPGELFF. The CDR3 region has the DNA TGTGCCAGCAGTGAGGGACAACCCGGGGAGCTGTTTTTT.

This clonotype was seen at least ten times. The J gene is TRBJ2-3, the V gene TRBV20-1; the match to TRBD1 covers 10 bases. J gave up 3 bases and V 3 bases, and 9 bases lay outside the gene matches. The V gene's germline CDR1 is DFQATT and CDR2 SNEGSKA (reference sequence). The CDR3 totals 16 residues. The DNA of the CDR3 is TGCAGTGCTAGCGATATAAGGACAGGGGGAACAGATACGCAGTATTTT. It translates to CSASDIRTGGTDTQYF.

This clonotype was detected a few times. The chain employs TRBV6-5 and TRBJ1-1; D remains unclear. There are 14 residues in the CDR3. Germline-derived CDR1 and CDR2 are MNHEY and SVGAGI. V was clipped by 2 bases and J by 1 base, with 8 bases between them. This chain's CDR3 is CASSYNAGNTEAFF. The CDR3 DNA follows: TGTGCCAGCAGTTACAATGCGGGGAACACTGAAGCTTTCTTT.

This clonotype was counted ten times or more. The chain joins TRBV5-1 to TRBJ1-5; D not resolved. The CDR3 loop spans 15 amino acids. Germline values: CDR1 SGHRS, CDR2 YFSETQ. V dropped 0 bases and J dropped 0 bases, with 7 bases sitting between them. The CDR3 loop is CASSLDVGSNQPQHF. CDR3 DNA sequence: TGCGCCAGCAGCTTGGACGTCGGTAGCAATCAGCCCCAGCATTTT.

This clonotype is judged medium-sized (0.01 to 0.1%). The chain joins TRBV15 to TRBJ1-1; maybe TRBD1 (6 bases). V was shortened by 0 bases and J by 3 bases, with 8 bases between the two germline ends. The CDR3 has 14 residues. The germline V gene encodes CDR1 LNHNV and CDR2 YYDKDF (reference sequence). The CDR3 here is CATSRDRGHTEAFF. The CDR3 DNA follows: TGTGCCACCAGCAGAGACAGGGGACACACTGAAGCTTTCTTT.

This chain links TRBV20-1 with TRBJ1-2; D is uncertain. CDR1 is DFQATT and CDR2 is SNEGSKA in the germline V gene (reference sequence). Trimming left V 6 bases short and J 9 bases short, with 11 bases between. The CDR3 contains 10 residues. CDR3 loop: CSAVRVSYTF. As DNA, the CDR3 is TGCAGTGCCGTGAGGGTTAGCTACACCTTC.

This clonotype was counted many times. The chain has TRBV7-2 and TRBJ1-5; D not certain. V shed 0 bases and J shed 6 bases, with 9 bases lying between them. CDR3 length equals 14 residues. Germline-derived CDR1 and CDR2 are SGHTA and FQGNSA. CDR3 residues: CASSLAAGGQPQHF. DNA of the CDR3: TGTGCCAGCAGCTTAGCAGCGGGTGGTCAGCCCCAGCATTTT.

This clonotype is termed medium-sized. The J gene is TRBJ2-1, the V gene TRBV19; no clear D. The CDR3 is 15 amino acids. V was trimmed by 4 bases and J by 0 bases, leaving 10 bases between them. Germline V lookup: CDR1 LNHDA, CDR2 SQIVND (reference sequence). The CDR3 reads CASSTKVDSYNEQFF. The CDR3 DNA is TGTGCCAGTAGTACCAAGGTAGACTCCTACAATGAGCAGTTCTTC.

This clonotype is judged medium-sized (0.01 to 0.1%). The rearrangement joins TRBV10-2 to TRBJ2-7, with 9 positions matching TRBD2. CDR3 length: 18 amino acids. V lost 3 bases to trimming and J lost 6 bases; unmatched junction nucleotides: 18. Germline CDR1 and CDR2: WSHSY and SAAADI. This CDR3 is CASSDEAGGPISPAEQYF. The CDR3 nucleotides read TGCGCCAGCAGTGATGAGGCGGGGGGGCCGATTTCGCCCGCCGAGCAGTACTTC.